This T cell receptor beta chain was sequenced for a study of cytomegalovirus exposure and HLA in healthy donors. Findings and caveats of the study: Researchers counted 164 TCR beta chains as cytomegalovirus-associated. The authors excluded some V segments, including TRBV6-2 and TRBV6-3, as indistinguishable. Earlier analysis yielded a pattern in which most TCR beta V segments were productive about 87% or about 30% of the time.

Turning to this clone: As yet, its antigen is unknown.

CDR1 is MNHEY and CDR2 is SVGAGI in the germline V gene. This CDR3 has 16 residues. Trimming cost V 0 bases and J 6 bases; bases outside gene matches: 7. Both 60 Vbeta primers and 13 Jbeta primers went into the PCR. Some clones are missing from TCRdb's copy, which holds only in-frame ones; the method was immunoSEQ multiplex PCR. The table lists roughly 130,000 clones, 70% to 85% of them singletons, with about 2.5% in the top ten. The sample comprised PBMCs. This rearrangement joins TRBV6-5 to TRBJ2-3; 9 bases are shared with TRBD2. The source of this sequence is a man aged 50 to 59 in good health and CMV-seronegative. This CDR3 reads CASSYSAGGPEDTQYF. The CDR3 DNA sequence: TGTGCCAGCAGTTACTCGGCGGGGGGGCCGGAGGATACGCAGTATTTT.